This T cell receptor (beta chain) was documented in a study of cytomegalovirus exposure and HLA in healthy donors. The study's findings and limits: Later on, an analysis found that several of the most significant clusters appeared to be linked to common viral pathogens, which included parvovirus B19.

PCR primers comprised 60 Vbeta and 13 Jbeta primers. Measured with immunoSEQ multiplex PCR; TCRdb has only the in-frame clones, and not every one. The sample has 90,000 to 100,000 clones, about 81% seen once. Germline values: CDR1 SQVTM, CDR2 ANQGSEA. V was shortened by 4 bases and J by 4 bases, with 13 bases between the two germline ends. This CDR3 has 13 amino acids. Turning to this clone: Its antigen is undetermined.

This receptor was identified in a man between 40 and 49 years old in good health and CMV-seronegative. Sequencing used PBMCs. This rearrangement joins TRBV29-1 to TRBJ1-2; D is uncertain. For the CDR3, the DNA is TGCAGCGTTGGGAGGGTGTCTGGCTATGGCTACACCTTC. This sequence encodes CSVGRVSGYGYTF. Variable domain in full (rest from reference TRBV29-1 and TRBJ1-2): SAVISQKPSRDICQRGTSLTIQCQVDSQVTMMFWYRQQPGQSLTLIATANQGSEATYESGFVIDKFPISRPNLTFSTLTVSNMSPEDSSIYLCSVGRVSGYGYTFGSGTRLTVV.